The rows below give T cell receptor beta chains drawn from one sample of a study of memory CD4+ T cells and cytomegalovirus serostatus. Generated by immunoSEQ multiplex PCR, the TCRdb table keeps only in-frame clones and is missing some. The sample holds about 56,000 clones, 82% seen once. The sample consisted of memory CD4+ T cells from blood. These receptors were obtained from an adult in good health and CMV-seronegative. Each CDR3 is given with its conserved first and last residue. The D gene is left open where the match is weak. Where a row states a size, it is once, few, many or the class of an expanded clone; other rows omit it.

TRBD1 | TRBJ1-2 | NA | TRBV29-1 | TGCAGCGTCCGGACAGGGGACTATGGCTACACCTTC | CSVRTGDYGYTF
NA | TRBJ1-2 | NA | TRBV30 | TGTGCCTGGAGTGTACGCGGGGGAACCTATGGCTACACCTTC | CAWSVRGGTYGYTF
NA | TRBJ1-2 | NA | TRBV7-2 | TGTGCCAGCAGCTTAGCGGTCAGGAAGAACTATGGCTACACCTTC | CASSLAVRKNYGYTF
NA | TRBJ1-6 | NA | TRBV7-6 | TGTGCCAGCAGCTTGTTAGGGGAGAACTATTCACCCCTCCACTTT | CASSLLGENYSPLHF
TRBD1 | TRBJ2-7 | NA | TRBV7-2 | TGTGCCAGCAGCTTAGCTGGGGGACAGCTTTACGAGCAGTACTTC | CASSLAGGQLYEQYF
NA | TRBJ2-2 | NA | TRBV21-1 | TGTGCCAGCAGCAACCCTAAGGGGGACAGAGACCGGGAGCTGTTTTTT | CASSNPKGDRDRELFF
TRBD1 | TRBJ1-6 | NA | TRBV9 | TGTGCCAGCAGCCCGCGACAGGGGGCGAATTCACCCCTCCACTTT | CASSPRQGANSPLHF
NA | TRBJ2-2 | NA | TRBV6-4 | TGTGCCAGCAGTGAAGTAGGGTCCGGGGAGCTGTTTTTT | CASSEVGSGELFF
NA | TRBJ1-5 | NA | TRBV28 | TGTGCCAGCAGTTGGCAGAAAGCGATGAATCAGCCCCAGCATTTT | CASSWQKAMNQPQHF
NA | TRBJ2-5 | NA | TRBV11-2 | TGTGCCAGCAGCTTAGAAATCTACCAAGAGACCCAGTACTTC | CASSLEIYQETQYF
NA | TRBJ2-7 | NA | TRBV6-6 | TGTGCCAGCAGTTACTCCGGACGGCGGCCAAGCTACGAGCAGTACTTC | CASSYSGRRPSYEQYF
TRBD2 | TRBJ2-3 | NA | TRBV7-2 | TGTGCCAGCAGCACGACCGGGACTAGCGGGGTGACGCAGTATTTT | CASSTTGTSGVTQYF
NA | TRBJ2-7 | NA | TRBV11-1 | TGTGCCAGCAGCTTAGGGTGGGGAGAGTACGGCGAGCAGTACTTC | CASSLGWGEYGEQYF
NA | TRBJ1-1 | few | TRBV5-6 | TGTGCCAGCGAGGGAGGGGCTGGGGACACTGAAGCTTTCTTT | CASEGGAGDTEAFF
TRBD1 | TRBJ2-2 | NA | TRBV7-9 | TGTGCCCTGACAGGGGGACAGGGTTCCACCGGGGAGCTGTTTTTT | CALTGGQGSTGELFF